The T cell receptor beta chain described here comes from a study of cytomegalovirus exposure and HLA in healthy donors (dated by TCRdb to about 2017). As for the study more broadly: An earlier analysis of about 530 of the donors reported about 260 Gb of sequence data and 95 million to 120 million unique TCR beta sequences obtained from some 170 million T cells. About 300 gigabases of sequencing data and around 80 million unique TCR sequences made up an early release that covered approximately 620 HLA-typed donors. The genetic ancestry cluster associated with self-reported Caucasian donors included roughly four fifths of the 398 genotyped donors. The aim of the study was to test whether cataloging public T cell receptors could identify signatures of past pathogen exposure. The T cell repertoires of several hundred subjects were profiled by immunosequencing and related to cytomegalovirus serostatus. In addition to the first cohort of hundreds of subjects, a separate validation cohort of approximately 130 different subjects was used. To predict cytomegalovirus infection status, the study brought together high-throughput TCR immunosequencing, statistical association of individual TCRs with disease status, and machine learning. A later analysis re-examined previously published TCR beta repertoires from 600 to 700 donors and added high-resolution HLA genotyping to investigate patterns of TCR occurrence. The later analysis used no new phenotypic data to find candidate immune exposures, relying instead on TCR beta sequences and their occurrence across donors. An earlier analysis of several hundred of the donors applied high-throughput TCR beta sequencing to assess whether each TCR beta V gene segment acted as functional or pseudogenic. Donor age, sex, ethnicity and CMV serostatus were compiled together with the repertoire data. In a later genetic analysis, genome-wide SNP genotypes for 398 of the 666 donors were used, and that subset was treated as a discovery cohort. Every discovery cohort repertoire had been produced on one sequencing platform. HLA typing included class I and class II loci at four-digit resolution. The number of typed donors differed by locus: 629-630 for A, B, C, DRB1 and DQB1; approximately 520 for DQA1; approximately 610 for DPA1; and roughly 490 for DPB1. A few DR-DQ haplotypes were treated as single units for association and clustering because of strong linkage in the cohort. Across 398 genotyped donors of the cohort, an average of about 200,000 unique TCR beta nucleotide sequences per donor were sequenced, and about a sixth of those sequences were non-productive. On the study overall, not on this receptor specifically: When HLA alleles, especially DR and DQ, strongly co-occurred, attributing TCR associations to individual alleles was difficult. In an earlier analysis of fewer than 750 of the donors, most TCR beta V segments were observed in productive rearrangements about 87% or about 30% of the time, broadly matching IMGT annotations. In this cohort, only TCR beta chains were sequenced, and detectable features were limited by the absence of alpha or paired-chain data. Correlated functional status among segregating V segments might reflect linkage disequilibrium, but an unknown experimental factor could not be ruled out. In a later analysis, several top co-occurrence clusters were reported to appear linked to parvovirus B19, influenza, CMV and Epstein-Barr virus. A later analysis associated some 17,000 TCR beta sequences with specific HLA alleles at a false discovery rate of 0.05. The authors suggested that the approach could potentially be extended to other disease states and immunological phenotypes. A later analysis found that most CMV-associated TCR beta chains appeared HLA-restricted, with HLA associations seemingly driven largely by CMV exposure. A further reported finding was that TCR beta sequences accurately predicted the HLA-A and HLA-B alleles for most subjects in the first cohort. In vitro tests confirmed that a few of the cytomegalovirus-associated TCR beta chains recognize cytomegalovirus antigens. A later analysis found that HLA-associated TCR beta chains were more clonally expanded and had lower generation probabilities than equally common non-associated chains. In a later genetic analysis, fewer N-insertions in productive TCRs were reported among donors in an Asian-associated ancestry cluster than the roughly 640-donor mean. Cytomegalovirus status was reported to be diagnosed by the classifier with high specificity and sensitivity in both the original and validation cohorts. A cluster of highly shared sequence variants was judged likely to represent a technical artifact of the sequencing pipeline. A later analysis found that TCR association rates varied across HLA loci, with DRB1 alleles showing the most associated TCRs and HLA-C alleles the fewest. Because some donors lacked HLA typing at each locus, the association tests relied only on the typed subset. For the cohort, immune exposure information was limited to CMV serostatus. A total of 164 TCR beta chains were listed by the study as associated with cytomegalovirus. Because counts were too low, 15 to 20 rarely observed V segments, including chromosome 9 orphons, were excluded from the earlier analysis of 587 of the donors. While some public TCRs were present in many individuals, most TCR sequences turned up only very rarely across donors. V-gene and J-gene trimming of TCR beta chains was associated with a missense DCLRE1C variant in a later genetic analysis, and the association was replicated in an independent cohort. The presence/absence analyses assumed that sequencing depth was roughly uniform across donors, and that assumption may not be true.

The method behind the library was the immunoSEQ multiplex PCR assay. For the multiplex PCR, a mixture combining 60 forward primers for TCR Vbeta segments and 13 reverse primers for TCR Jbeta segments was used. The CDR3 region of rearranged TCR beta genes was amplified from genomic DNA with a multiplex PCR assay. On the Illumina HiSeq System, the amplified TCR beta libraries were sequenced as 87-base-pair reads. The paper's processing steps were these. Across the roughly 700 repertoires, a later analysis counted 75 million to 90 million unique TCR beta chains, around 10 million of which were shared by at least two donors. Raw reads were error-corrected and collapsed into unique sequences with a nearest-neighbor algorithm that merged closely related sequences to remove PCR and sequencing errors. To assign V, D and J gene segments, CDR3 sequences were aligned to IMGT reference sequences. For a sequence to be retained, a match of at least six nucleotides was required to both a V gene segment and a J gene segment. A rearrangement counted as productive if the CDR3 had no stop codons and remained in frame with V and J, and every other rearrangement counted as non-productive. Following IMGT convention, CDR3 was defined as the stretch from the second conserved V-encoded cysteine to the conserved J-encoded phenylalanine. The earlier analysis of roughly 590 of the donors excluded any sequence lacking an unambiguous match to a single V gene segment. In an earlier analysis of 500 to 750 of the donors, V segments were called functional above 56.7% productive rearrangements and were called segregating when the between-donor standard deviation exceeded 5%. A statistical classification framework was built to diagnose cytomegalovirus status from the catalog of TCR beta chain sequences. In a later analysis, TCR nucleotide sequences were compared against IMGT/GENE-DB human TR gene sequences so that V and J genes could be assigned. The TCRdist pipeline was used in a later analysis to assign CDR3 sequences and most-parsimonious VDJ recombination scenarios. In a later analysis, each TCR beta chain was defined by its CDR3 amino acid sequence together with its V-gene family, and reads lacking a unique V-gene family were excluded. To address suspected cross-contamination and a sequencing artifact, a later analysis removed 592 highly shared, low-generation-probability nucleotide sequences. For each public chain, a later analysis derived a clonal expansion index from normalized ranks of inferred template counts within each repertoire. In a later analysis, generation probabilities were computed using a VDJ recombination model fitted to out-of-frame rearrangements, and the results were checked against IGoR. In a later analysis, hypergeometric tests were used to score TCR-TCR, TCR-HLA and TCR-CMV co-occurrence, with a repertoire-size bias correction applied to TCR pairs. False discovery rates were estimated in a later analysis by permuting HLA or CMV assignments 20 times. In a later analysis, co-occurring TCRs were grouped with DBSCAN, and TCRdist sequence similarity was added when clustering was performed within HLA-allele-positive subsets. Repertoires with fewer than 30,000 or more than 120,000 public chains were left out of co-occurrence clustering, as were several repertoires with anomalous nucleotide sharing. This is the immuneACCESS table as TCRdb keeps it, with only in-frame sequences that have V and J called. A part of the clones is gone; compared with another copy, unresolved V genes explain less than half, and the rest is unexplained. V and J calls and clone size are those listed in that table; D and trimming were worked out from the DNA. This sample has some 60,000 clones in its table, and about four fifths of those were observed once. The ten largest clones represent around 3.9% of the sample.

In total, approximately 610 healthy bone marrow donors made up the cohort. Cohort members were all nominally healthy when sampled, although unrecorded immune exposures were likely present. The donor was CMV seronegative and belonged to the group of around 400 seronegative cohort members. A peripheral blood sample was provided by each donor, and peripheral blood mononuclear cells were used for TCR beta sequencing. Genomic DNA extraction from the blood cell samples was performed with the Qiagen DNeasy Blood Extraction Kit. Concerning this clone: What antigen it recognizes has not been identified. Base qualities are missing; no much larger clone stands one base away. The identical CDR3 is also encoded by other nucleotide sequences in the sample.

The sequence came from a woman aged 40 to 49 in good health and CMV-seronegative. Material for sequencing was PBMCs.

CDR3 loop: CACPGGSGNTIYF. The nucleotides are TGTGCCTGCCCCGGTGGCTCTGGAAACACCATATATTTT. The chain couples TRBV30 to TRBJ1-3; the D gene remains uncertain. The germline V gene (reference sequence) specifies GTSNPN as CDR1 and SVGIG as CDR2. From its cysteine to its phenylalanine, the CDR3 spans 13 amino acids. Only the CDR3 part of the read is kept: 39 bases, read in frame from the first base. V is reduced by 6 bases and J by 0 bases, leaving a spacing of 9 bases between them.